The sequence of this T cell receptor (beta chain) was determined in a study of T cells in Graves' hyperthyroidism and ophthalmopathy. When ophthalmopathy did not progress within 18 months, Graves' hyperthyroidism was considered stable. The authors took PBMCs from roughly 9.3 ml fresh peripheral blood. In its sample, this clonotype was seen many times. What it binds is unknown. Template material for amplifying TCR beta CDR3 regions consisted of RNA transcripts. TCR CDR3 regions were first amplified by RT-PCR with HTBI primers. Via MiXCR, TCRdb re-called the multiplex PCR reads, giving one row per CDR3 protein. The sample yields approximately 640,000 distinct CDR3 sequences, around 15% seen once. The study's findings and limits: Onset of ophthalmopathy came a median approximately 6.5 months after the model predicted it.

The CDR3 runs to 14 residues. V lost 1 base, J lost 9 bases, and 6 bases stayed unmatched. Germline CDR1 is SQVTM and CDR2 is ANQGSEA. V is TRBV29-1 and J is TRBJ2-1; 10 bases are shared with TRBD2. Sequencing was carried out using blood. This sequence was found in a woman in her twenties or thirties with Graves' hyperthyroidism. This CDR3 reads CSVEGLAGVSEQFF. As DNA, the CDR3 is TGCAGCGTTGAAGGGCTAGCGGGAGTTAGTGAGCAGTTCTTC.